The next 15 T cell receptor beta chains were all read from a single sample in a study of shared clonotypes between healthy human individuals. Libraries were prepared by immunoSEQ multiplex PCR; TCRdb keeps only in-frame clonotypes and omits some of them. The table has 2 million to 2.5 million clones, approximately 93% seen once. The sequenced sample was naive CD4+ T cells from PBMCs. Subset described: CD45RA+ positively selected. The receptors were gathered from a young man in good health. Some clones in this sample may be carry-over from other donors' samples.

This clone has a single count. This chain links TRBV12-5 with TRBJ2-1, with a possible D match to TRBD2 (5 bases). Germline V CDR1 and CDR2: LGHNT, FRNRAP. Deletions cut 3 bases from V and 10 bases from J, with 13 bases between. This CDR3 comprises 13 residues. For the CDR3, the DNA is TGTGCTAGTGGTTTAGACGGGAAAGGAGAGCAGTTCTTC. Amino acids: CASGLDGKGEQFF.

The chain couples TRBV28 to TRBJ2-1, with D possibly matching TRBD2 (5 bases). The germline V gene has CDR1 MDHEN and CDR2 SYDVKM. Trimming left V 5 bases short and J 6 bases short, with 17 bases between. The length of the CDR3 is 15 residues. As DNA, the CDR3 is TGTGCCAGCAGTGGAAGGGAGTTTTTTTCCAATGAGCAGTTCTTC. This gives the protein CASSGREFFSNEQFF.

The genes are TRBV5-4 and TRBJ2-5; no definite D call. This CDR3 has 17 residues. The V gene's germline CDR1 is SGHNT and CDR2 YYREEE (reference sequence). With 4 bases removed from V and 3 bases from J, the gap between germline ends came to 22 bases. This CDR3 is CASSLHGKSELKETQYF. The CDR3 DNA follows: TGTGCCAGCAGCCTCCATGGGAAAAGCGAATTGAAAGAGACCCAGTACTTC.

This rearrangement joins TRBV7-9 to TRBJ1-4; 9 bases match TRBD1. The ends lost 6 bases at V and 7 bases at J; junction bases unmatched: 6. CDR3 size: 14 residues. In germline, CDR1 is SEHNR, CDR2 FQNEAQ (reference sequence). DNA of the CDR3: TGTGCCAGCAGGTCAGGACAGGGGAGTGAAAAACTGTTTTTT. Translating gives CASRSGQGSEKLFF. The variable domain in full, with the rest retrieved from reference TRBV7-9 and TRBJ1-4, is DTGVSQNPRHKITKRGQNVTFRCDPISEHNRLYWYRQTLGQGPEFLTYFQNEAQLEKSRLLSDRFSAERPKGSFSTLEIQRTEQGDSAMYLCASRSGQGSEKLFFGSGTQLSVL.

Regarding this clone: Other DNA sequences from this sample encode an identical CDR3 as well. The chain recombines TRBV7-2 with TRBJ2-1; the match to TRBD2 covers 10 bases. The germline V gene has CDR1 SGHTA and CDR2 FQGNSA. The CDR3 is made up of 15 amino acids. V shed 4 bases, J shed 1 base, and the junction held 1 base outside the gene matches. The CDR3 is CASSSTSGSYNEQFF. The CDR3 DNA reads TGTGCCAGCAGCTCGACTAGCGGGTCCTACAATGAGCAGTTCTTC.

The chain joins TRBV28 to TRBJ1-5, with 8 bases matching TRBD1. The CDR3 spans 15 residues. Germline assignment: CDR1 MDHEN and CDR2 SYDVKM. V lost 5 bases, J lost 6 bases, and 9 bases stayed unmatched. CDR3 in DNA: TGTGCCAGCAGTACCCGACAGGGGATGGTTCAGCCCCAGCATTTT. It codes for CASSTRQGMVQPQHF.

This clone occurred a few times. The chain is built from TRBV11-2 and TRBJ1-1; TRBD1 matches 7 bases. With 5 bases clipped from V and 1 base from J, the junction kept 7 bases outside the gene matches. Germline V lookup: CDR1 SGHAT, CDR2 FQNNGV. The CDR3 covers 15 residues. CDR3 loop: CASSETRTGNTEAFF. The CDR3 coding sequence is TGTGCCAGCAGCGAGACGAGGACAGGGAACACTGAAGCTTTCTTT. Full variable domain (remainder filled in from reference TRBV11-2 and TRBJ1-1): EAGVAQSPRYKIIEKRQSVAFWCNPISGHATLYWYQQILGQGPKLLIQFQNNGVVDDSQLPKDRFSAERLKGVDSTLKIQPAKLEDSAVYLCASSETRTGNTEAFFGQGTRLTVV.

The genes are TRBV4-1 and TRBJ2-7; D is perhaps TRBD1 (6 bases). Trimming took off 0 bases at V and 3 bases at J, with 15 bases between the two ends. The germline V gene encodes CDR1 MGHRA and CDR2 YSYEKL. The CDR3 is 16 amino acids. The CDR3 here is CASSQDFRDTRYEQYF. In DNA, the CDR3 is TGCGCCAGCAGCCAAGATTTCCGGGACACCCGCTACGAGCAGTACTTC.

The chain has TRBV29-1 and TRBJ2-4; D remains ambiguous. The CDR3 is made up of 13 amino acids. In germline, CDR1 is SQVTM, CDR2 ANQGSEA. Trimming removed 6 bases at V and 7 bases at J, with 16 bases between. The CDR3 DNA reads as TGCAGCGTCTCACGGTTGTTAGGTAACATTCAGTACTTC. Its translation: CSVSRLLGNIQYF.

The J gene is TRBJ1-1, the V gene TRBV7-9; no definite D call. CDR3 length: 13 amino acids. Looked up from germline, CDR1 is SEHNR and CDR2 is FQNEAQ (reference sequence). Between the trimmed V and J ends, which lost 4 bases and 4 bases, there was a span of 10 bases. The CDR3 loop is CASSSQSGTEAFF. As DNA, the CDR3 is TGTGCCAGCAGCTCACAATCAGGCACTGAAGCTTTCTTT.

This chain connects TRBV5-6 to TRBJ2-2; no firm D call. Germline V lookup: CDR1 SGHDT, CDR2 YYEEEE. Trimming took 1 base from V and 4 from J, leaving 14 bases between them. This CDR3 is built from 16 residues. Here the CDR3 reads CASSLMAQRVTGELFF. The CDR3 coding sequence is TGTGCCAGCAGCTTGATGGCCCAAAGGGTCACCGGGGAGCTGTTTTTT.

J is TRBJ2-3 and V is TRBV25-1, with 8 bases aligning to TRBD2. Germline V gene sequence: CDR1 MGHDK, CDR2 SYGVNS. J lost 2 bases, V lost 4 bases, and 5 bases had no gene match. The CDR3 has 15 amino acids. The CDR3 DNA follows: TGTGCCAGCAGTGTACCGACTAGCGTCACAGATACGCAGTATTTT. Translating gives CASSVPTSVTDTQYF.

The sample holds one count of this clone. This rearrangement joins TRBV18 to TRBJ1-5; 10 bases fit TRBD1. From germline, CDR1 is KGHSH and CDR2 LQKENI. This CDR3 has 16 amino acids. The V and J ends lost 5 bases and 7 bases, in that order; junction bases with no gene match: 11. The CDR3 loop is CASSTDRGRPGQPQHF. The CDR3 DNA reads TGTGCCAGCTCAACAGACAGGGGGCGTCCGGGGCAGCCCCAGCATTTT.

CDR3 in DNA: TGCGCCAGCAGCTTACAGTCTTCGTCGGAGACCCAGTACTTC. It is translated as CASSLQSSSETQYF. The chain is built from TRBV5-1 and TRBJ2-5, with D unresolved. Germline V gene sequence: CDR1 SGHRS, CDR2 YFSETQ. Between the trimmed V and J ends, which lost 2 bases and 5 bases, there was a span of 13 bases. The CDR3 spans 14 residues.

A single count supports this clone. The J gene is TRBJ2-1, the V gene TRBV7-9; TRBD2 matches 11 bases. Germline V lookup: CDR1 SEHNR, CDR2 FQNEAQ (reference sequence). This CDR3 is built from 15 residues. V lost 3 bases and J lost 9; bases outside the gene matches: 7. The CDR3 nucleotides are TGTGCCAGCAGCTTCATAGCGGGAGGGCCGGGTGAGCAGTTCTTC. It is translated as CASSFIAGGPGEQFF.